Following are 21 T cell receptor beta chains from one sample sequenced in a study. A single record per CDR3 protein comes from TCRdb applying MiXCR to the RT-PCR reads. The data hold more than 550,000 distinct CDR3 sequences, with approximately 15% observed a single time. Input material: memory CD4+ T cells from blood. Every receptor here comes from a female donor in good health, serving as a healthy control.

J is TRBJ2-4 and V is TRBV20-1; 7 bases line up with TRBD1. Germline V gene sequence: CDR1 DFQATT, CDR2 SNEGSKA (reference sequence). CDR3 length equals 16 residues. V was pared by 3 bases and J by 0 bases, with 8 bases of the junction left unmatched. CDR3 nucleotide sequence: TGCAGTGCTAGCTGGGGACAGACTCTAGCCAAAAACATTCAGTACTTC. As protein: CSASWGQTLAKNIQYF.

This clonotype has at least ten counts. The chain has TRBV11-2 and TRBJ1-1; a possible D gene is TRBD1 (6 bases). Trimming removed 1 base from V and 5 bases from J, with 14 bases in between. Germline lookup yields CDR1 SGHAT and CDR2 FQNNGV. There are 15 residues in the CDR3. The CDR3 here is CASSLVGGARTEAFF. In DNA form, the CDR3 reads TGTGCCAGCAGCTTAGTAGGGGGGGCGCGTACTGAAGCTTTCTTT.

V gene TRBV20-1 combines with J gene TRBJ2-6; D is perhaps TRBD1 (5 bases). CDR1 and CDR2 (germline): DFQATT, SNEGSKA (reference sequence). The V gene lost 3 bases and the J gene lost 0 bases, with 12 bases spanning the gap. This CDR3 region has 16 residues. The CDR3 DNA follows: TGCAGTGCTAGTCTCCTGCAGGGCTCTGGGGCCAACGTCCTGACTTTC. Translated, it gives CSASLLQGSGANVLTF.

This clonotype has a count of ten or more. The genes are TRBV7-2 and TRBJ1-1; 7 bases are shared with TRBD1. CDR3 size: 12 residues. Losses at the gene ends were 7 bases for V and 4 bases for J; bases not matched to a gene: 3. CDR1 is SGHTA, CDR2 FQGNSA, per germline. For the CDR3, the DNA is TGTGCCAGCAACAACAGGGGCACTGAAGCTTTCTTT. Translated: CASNNRGTEAFF.

The sample holds many counts of this clonotype. The chain carries TRBV20-1 and TRBJ2-7, with D maybe TRBD2 (6 bases). CDR3 length: 16 amino acids. Germline V CDR1 and CDR2: DFQATT, SNEGSKA (reference sequence). Trimming stripped 2 bases from V and 0 bases from J, with 17 bases between. Here the CDR3 DNA reads TGCAGTGCTAGATCGGGCCGGGACTCCTACTCCTACGAGCAGTACTTC. Its protein is CSARSGRDSYSYEQYF.

In its sample, this clonotype was seen many times. The chain links TRBV6-5 to TRBJ2-7, with TRBD2 matching 12 bases. The CDR3 has 15 residues. Germline V gene sequence: CDR1 MNHEY, CDR2 SVGAGI. The V segment lost 6 bases and the J segment 1 base; nucleotides outside the gene matches: 4. CDR3 nucleotides: TGTGCCAGCAGGATCGGGACTAGCGGGTCCTACGAGCAGTACTTC. The encoded protein is CASRIGTSGSYEQYF.

V is TRBV5-6 and J is TRBJ1-1, with 7 bases that match TRBD1. CDR1 and CDR2 (germline): SGHDT, YYEEEE. V was pared by 3 bases and J by 5 bases, with 13 bases of the junction left unmatched. The length of the CDR3 is 16 residues. The CDR3 nucleotides read TGTGCCAGCAGCTCGATACGGACAGGCGAGGGAACTGAAGCTTTCTTT. Amino acid sequence: CASSSIRTGEGTEAFF. Full variable domain (remainder filled in from reference TRBV5-6 and TRBJ1-1): DAGVTQSPTHLIKTRGQQVTLRCSPKSGHDTVSWYQQALGQGPQFIFQYYEEEERQRGNFPDRFSGHQFPNYSSELNVNALLLGDSALYLCASSSIRTGEGTEAFFGQGTRLTVV.

This clonotype has a count of ten or more. The genes are TRBV7-2 and TRBJ1-5; a weak D match, TRBD1 (5 bases). Germline V gene lookup returns CDR1 SGHTA and CDR2 FQGNSA. This CDR3 comprises 15 residues. The V end lost 4 bases, the J end lost 10 bases, and 20 bases lay between the germline ends. The chain's CDR3 is CASSSRGQDISPQHF. The CDR3 bases are TGTGCCAGCAGCTCTAGAGGACAAGATATCAGCCCCCAGCATTTT. Supplemented by reference TRBV7-2 and TRBJ1-5, the full variable domain reads GAGVSQSPSNKVTEKGKDVELRCDPISGHTALYWYRQSLGQGLEFLIYFQGNSAPDKSGLPSDRFSAERTGGSVSTLTIQRTQQEDSAVYLCASSSRGQDISPQHFGDGTRLSIL.

The genes are TRBV7-8 and TRBJ2-3, with 10 bases matching TRBD2. V trimming: 5 bases; J trimming: 4 bases; junction bases outside the gene matches: 6. Germline V lookup: CDR1 SGHVS, CDR2 FQNEAQ. The CDR3 is 15 amino acids. CDR3 in amino acids: CASSIGTSAPDTQYF. The CDR3 coding sequence is TGTGCCAGCAGCATCGGGACTAGCGCTCCAGATACGCAGTATTTT.

This clonotype was detected a few times. The gene calls are TRBV6-1 and TRBJ1-5, with 7 bases aligning to TRBD1. The germline V gene encodes CDR1 MNHNS and CDR2 SASEGT. CDR3 length: 13 residues. J was trimmed by 4 bases and V by 7 bases; bases with no gene match: 4. The CDR3 DNA sequence: TGTGCCAGCACATGGGACAGAAATCAGCCCCAGCATTTT. Translated: CASTWDRNQPQHF.

The CDR3 DNA follows: TGTGCCAGCTCACCACCCCGTGGAGCGGGAGGGGACAATGAGCAGTTCTTC. It translates to CASSPPRGAGGDNEQFF. The V and J genes are TRBV18 and TRBJ2-1, with 10 bases that match TRBD2. The junction had 7 bases not matched to a gene; V was cut back by 0 bases and J by 5 bases. CDR1 and CDR2 (germline): KGHSH, LQKENI. This CDR3 comprises 17 residues.

J is TRBJ2-1 and V is TRBV5-1, with 10 nucleotides matching TRBD1. The CDR3 is made up of 14 amino acids. Germline CDR1 and CDR2: SGHRS and YFSETQ. Trimming removed 9 bases from V and 8 bases from J; junction bases left unmatched: 11. The CDR3 is CATTDGTGVYEQFF. CDR3 nucleotide sequence: TGCGCCACAACTGACGGGACAGGGGTCTATGAGCAGTTCTTC.

This clonotype was counted ten times or more. CDR3 in DNA: TGCGCCAGCAGTGGGACAGGGGGTTCCTACGAGCAGTACTTC. Encoded protein: CASSGTGGSYEQYF. This chain links TRBV5-1 with TRBJ2-7; 11 positions agree with TRBD1. J was trimmed by 1 base and V by 5 bases; bases with no gene match: 2. The CDR3 is 14 residues long. Germline CDR1 SGHRS, CDR2 YFSETQ. The full variable domain, in which reference TRBV5-1 and TRBJ2-7 provide the parts outside the CDR3, is KAGVTQTPRYLIKTRGQQVTLSCSPISGHRSVSWYQQTPGQGLQFLFEYFSETQRNKGNFPGRFSGRQFSNSRSEMNVSTLELGDSALYLCASSGTGGSYEQYFGPGTRLTVT.

This clonotype came up many times. V is TRBV7-3 and J is TRBJ1-3, with 8 positions matching TRBD1. The germline CDR1 and CDR2 sequences are SGHTA and FQGTGA. Losses at the gene ends were 5 bases for V and 8 bases for J; bases not matched to a gene: 8. CDR3 length: 14 amino acids. Here the CDR3 reads CASSPGQGQDTIYF. CDR3 sequence (DNA): TGTGCCAGCAGCCCAGGACAGGGACAGGACACCATATATTTT.

This clonotype was detected only a few times. This sequence joins TRBV6-6 and TRBJ1-6; 8 bases fit TRBD1. Germline lookup yields CDR1 MNHNY and CDR2 SVGAGI (reference sequence). This CDR3 is 15 amino acids long. The V and J ends lost 5 bases and 6 bases, in that order; junction bases with no gene match: 6. In nucleotides, the CDR3 is TGTGCCAGCAGTCCCCAGACAGGGGCTAATTCACCCCTCCACTTT. It specifies CASSPQTGANSPLHF.

The chain couples TRBV6-5 to TRBJ2-7; D might be TRBD2 (5 bases). Trimming left V 5 bases short and J 0 bases short, with 17 bases between. Germline CDR1 and CDR2: MNHEY and SVGAGI. CDR3 length: 16 residues. The CDR3 DNA sequence: TGTGCCAGCAGTCAACAACTAGACGGATACTCCTACGAGCAGTACTTC. Its protein is CASSQQLDGYSYEQYF.

In this sample, this clonotype turned up many times. The chain joins TRBV12-3 or TRBV12-4 to TRBJ2-2; either TRBD1 or TRBD2 may supply D (6 bases each). Between the trimmed V and J ends, which lost 3 bases and 6 bases, there was a span of 11 bases. The CDR3 has 14 residues. CDR3 region: CASSFRGGAGELFF. CDR3 bases: TGTGCCAGCAGTTTCAGGGGAGGAGCCGGGGAGCTGTTTTTT.

The CDR3 spells CASSFLDISTEAFF. The CDR3, as DNA: TGTGCCAGCAGTTTTTTGGACATCTCTACAGAGGCTTTCTTT. The rearrangement uses TRBV12-3 or TRBV12-4 and TRBJ1-1; D possibly corresponds to TRBD1 (5 bases). The length of the CDR3 is 14 residues. The V gene lost 3 bases and the J gene lost 11 bases, with 19 bases spanning the gap.

This clonotype has a handful of counts. The J gene is TRBJ1-2, the V gene TRBV24-1, with TRBD1 matching over 10 bases. This CDR3 contains 14 residues. The ends lost 4 bases at V and 8 bases at J; junction bases unmatched: 6. Germline V lookup: CDR1 KGHDR, CDR2 SFDVKD. The CDR3 bases are TGTGCCACCAGTGAGACAGGGGGCGGCTTAGGCTACACCTTC. It translates to CATSETGGGLGYTF.

This clonotype was picked up a small number of times. The chain employs TRBV20-1 and TRBJ2-7, with 11 bases lining up with TRBD2. Looked up from germline, CDR1 is DFQATT and CDR2 is SNEGSKA (reference sequence). Trimming took 2 bases from V and 6 from J; bases not matched to a gene: 6. The CDR3 runs 14 residues. In DNA, the CDR3 is TGCAGTGCTAGACCCGGGACTAGCGGTCCCGAGCAGTACTTC. It is translated as CSARPGTSGPEQYF.

This clonotype was counted only a few times. The V and J genes are TRBV6-5 and TRBJ2-2, with D unresolved. Looked up from germline, CDR1 is MNHEY and CDR2 is SVGAGI. V dropped 0 bases and J dropped 1 base, with 18 bases sitting between them. The CDR3 consists of 19 residues. CDR3 protein: CASSYSINFAGKNTGELFF. As DNA, the CDR3 is TGTGCCAGCAGTTACTCGATTAATTTTGCAGGAAAGAACACCGGGGAGCTGTTTTTT.